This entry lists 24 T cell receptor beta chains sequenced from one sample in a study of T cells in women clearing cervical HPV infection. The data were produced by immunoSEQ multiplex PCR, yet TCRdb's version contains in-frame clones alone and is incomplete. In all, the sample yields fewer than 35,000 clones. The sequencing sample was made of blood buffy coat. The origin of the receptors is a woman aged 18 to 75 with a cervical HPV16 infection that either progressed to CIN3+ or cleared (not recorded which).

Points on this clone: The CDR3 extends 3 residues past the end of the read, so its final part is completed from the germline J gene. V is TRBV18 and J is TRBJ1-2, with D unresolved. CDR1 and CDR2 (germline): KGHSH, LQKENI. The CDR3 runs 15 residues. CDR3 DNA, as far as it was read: TGTGCCAGCTCACCACCTGGAAAGGGCACAGATACC. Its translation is CASSPPGKGTDT. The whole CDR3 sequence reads CASSPPGKGTDTYTF. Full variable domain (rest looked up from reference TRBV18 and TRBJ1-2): NAGVMQNPRHLVRRRGQEARLRCSPMKGHSHVYWYRQLPEEGLKFMVYLQKENIIDESGMPKERFSAEFPKEGPSILRIQQVVRGDSAAYFCASSPPGKGTDTYTFGSGTRLTVV.

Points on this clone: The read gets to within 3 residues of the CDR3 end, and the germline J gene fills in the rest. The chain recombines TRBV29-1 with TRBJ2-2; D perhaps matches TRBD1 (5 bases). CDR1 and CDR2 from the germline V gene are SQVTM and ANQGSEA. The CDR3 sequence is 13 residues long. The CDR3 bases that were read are TGCAGCGTCAGACAGTGGCGTAATGAAAAG. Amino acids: CSVRQWRNEK. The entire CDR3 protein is CSVRQWRNEKLFF.

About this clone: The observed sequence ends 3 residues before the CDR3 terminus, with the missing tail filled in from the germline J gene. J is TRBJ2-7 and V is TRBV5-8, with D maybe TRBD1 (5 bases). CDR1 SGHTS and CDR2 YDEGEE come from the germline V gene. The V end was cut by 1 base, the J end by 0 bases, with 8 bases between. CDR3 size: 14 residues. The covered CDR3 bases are TGTGCCAGCAGCTTGCAGGGAAGCTCCTACGAG. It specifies CASSLQGSSYE. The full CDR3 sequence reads CASSLQGSSYEQYF.

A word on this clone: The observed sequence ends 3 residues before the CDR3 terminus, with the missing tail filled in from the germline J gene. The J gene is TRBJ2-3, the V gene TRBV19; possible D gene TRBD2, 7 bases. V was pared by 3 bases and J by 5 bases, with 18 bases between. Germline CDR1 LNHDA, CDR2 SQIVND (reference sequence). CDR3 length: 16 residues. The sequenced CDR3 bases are TGTGCCAGTAGTATTCAACGCCGGGGGGCCAGAGATACG. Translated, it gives CASSIQRRGARDT. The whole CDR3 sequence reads CASSIQRRGARDTQYF. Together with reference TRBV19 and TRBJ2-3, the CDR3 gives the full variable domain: DGGITQSPKYLFRKEGQNVTLSCEQNLNHDAMYWYRQDPGQGLRLIYYSQIVNDFQKGDIAEGYSVSREKKESFPLTVTSAQKNPTAFYLCASSIQRRGARDTQYFGPGTRLTVL.

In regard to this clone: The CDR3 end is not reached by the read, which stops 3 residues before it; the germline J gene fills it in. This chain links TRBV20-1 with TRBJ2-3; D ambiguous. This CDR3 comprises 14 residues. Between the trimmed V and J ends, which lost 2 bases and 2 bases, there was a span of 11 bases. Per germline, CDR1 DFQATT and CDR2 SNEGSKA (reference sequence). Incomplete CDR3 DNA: TGCAGTGCTAGAAGTCTATTCTACACAGATACG. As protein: CSARSLFYTDT. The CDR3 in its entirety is CSARSLFYTDTQYF.

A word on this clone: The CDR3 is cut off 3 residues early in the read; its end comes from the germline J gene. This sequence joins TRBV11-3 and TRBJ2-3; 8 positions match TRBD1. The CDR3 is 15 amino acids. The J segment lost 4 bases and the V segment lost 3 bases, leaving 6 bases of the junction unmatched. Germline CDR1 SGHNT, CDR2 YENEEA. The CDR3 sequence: CASSFSGQGSDTQYF. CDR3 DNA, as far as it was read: TGTGCCAGCAGCTTCTCCGGACAGGGTTCAGATACG.

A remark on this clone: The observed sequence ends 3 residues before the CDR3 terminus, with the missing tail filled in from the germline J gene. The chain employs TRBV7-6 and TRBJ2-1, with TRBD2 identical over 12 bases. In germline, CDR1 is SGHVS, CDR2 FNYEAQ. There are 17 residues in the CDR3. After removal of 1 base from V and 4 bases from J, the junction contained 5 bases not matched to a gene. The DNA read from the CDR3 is TGTGCCAGCAGCTTAGGGGTCGGGACTAGCGGGTACAATGAG. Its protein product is CASSLGVGTSGYNE. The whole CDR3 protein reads CASSLGVGTSGYNEQFF.

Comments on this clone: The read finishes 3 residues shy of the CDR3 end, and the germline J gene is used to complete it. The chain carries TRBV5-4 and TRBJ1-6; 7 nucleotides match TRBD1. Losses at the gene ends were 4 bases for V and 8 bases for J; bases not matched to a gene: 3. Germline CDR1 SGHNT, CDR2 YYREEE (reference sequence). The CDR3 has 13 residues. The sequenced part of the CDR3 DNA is TGTGCCAGCAGCCTTGACAGGGATTCACCC. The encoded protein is CASSLDRDSP. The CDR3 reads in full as CASSLDRDSPLHF.

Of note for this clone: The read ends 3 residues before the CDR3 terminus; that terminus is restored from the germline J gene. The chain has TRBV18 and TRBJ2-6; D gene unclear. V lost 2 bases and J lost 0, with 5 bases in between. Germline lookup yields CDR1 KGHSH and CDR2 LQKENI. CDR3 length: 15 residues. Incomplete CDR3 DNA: TGTGCCAGCTCACCAGCAGGCTCTGGGGCCAACGTC. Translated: CASSPAGSGANV. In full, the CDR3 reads CASSPAGSGANVLTF.

Partial CDR3 DNA: TGCGCCAGCAGCTTTTTACTAGATACCGGGGAG. Translation: CASSFLLDTGE. The CDR3, in full, reads CASSFLLDTGELFF. V is TRBV5-1 and J is TRBJ2-2, with D perhaps matching TRBD2 (5 bases). Read sequence stops 3 residues before the CDR3 end, and the germline J gene provides the missing end. V dropped 2 bases and J dropped 5 bases, with 10 bases sitting between them. CDR1 is SGHRS and CDR2 is YFSETQ in the germline V gene. CDR3 length equals 14 residues.

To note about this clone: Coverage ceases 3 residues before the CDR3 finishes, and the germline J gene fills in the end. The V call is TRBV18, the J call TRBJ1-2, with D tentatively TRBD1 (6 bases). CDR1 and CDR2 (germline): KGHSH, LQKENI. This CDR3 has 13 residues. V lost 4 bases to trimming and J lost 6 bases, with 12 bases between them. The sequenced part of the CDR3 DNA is TGTGCCAGCTCACTTCCAGCAGGGGATGGC. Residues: CASSLPAGDG. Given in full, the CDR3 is CASSLPAGDGYTF.

CDR3 bases read: TGTGCCAGCAATAGAGGGGGACAGCTTGAA. Its protein is CASNRGGQLE. From start to end, the CDR3 is CASNRGGQLEAFF. The chain employs TRBV6-2 or TRBV6-3 and TRBJ1-1; 7 bases line up with TRBD1. The CDR3 end falls 3 residues outside the read, so it is completed with the germline J gene. V lost 7 bases and J lost 7; bases outside the gene matches: 9. The CDR3 is made up of 13 amino acids. Per the germline V gene, CDR1 is MNHEY and CDR2 is SVGEGT.

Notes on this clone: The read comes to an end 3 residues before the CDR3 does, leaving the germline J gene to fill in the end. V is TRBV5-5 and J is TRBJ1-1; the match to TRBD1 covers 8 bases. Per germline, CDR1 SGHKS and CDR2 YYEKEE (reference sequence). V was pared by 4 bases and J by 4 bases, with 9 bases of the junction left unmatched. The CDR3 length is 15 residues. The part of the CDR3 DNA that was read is TGTGCCAGCAGCCTGTTACAGGGGGGGATCACTGAA. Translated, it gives CASSLLQGGITE. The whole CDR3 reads CASSLLQGGITEAFF.

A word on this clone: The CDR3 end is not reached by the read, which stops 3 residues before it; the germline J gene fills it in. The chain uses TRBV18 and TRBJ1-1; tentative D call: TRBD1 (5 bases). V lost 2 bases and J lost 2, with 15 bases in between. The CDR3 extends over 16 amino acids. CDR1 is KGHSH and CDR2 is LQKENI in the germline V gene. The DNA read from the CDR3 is TGTGCCAGCTCACCAATCGACCCGACAGTTAACACTGAA. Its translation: CASSPIDPTVNTE. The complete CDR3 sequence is CASSPIDPTVNTEAFF. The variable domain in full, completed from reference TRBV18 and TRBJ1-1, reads NAGVMQNPRHLVRRRGQEARLRCSPMKGHSHVYWYRQLPEEGLKFMVYLQKENIIDESGMPKERFSAEFPKEGPSILRIQQVVRGDSAAYFCASSPIDPTVNTEAFFGQGTRLTVV.

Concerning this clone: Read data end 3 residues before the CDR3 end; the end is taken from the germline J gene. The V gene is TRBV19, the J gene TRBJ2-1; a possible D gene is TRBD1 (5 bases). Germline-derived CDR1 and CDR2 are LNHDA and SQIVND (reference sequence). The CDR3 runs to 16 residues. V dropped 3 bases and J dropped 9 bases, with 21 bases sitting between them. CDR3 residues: CASSIGAVLIGSEQFF. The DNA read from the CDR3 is TGTGCCAGTAGTATTGGGGCAGTTCTAATAGGGTCTGAG.

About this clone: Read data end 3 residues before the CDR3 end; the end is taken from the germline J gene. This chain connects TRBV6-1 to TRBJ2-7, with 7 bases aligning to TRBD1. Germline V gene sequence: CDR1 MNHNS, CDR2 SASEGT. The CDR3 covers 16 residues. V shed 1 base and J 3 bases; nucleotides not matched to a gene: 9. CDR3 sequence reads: CASSEVGQDGRYEQYF. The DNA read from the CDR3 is TGTGCCAGCAGTGAAGTAGGACAGGACGGCCGCTACGAG.

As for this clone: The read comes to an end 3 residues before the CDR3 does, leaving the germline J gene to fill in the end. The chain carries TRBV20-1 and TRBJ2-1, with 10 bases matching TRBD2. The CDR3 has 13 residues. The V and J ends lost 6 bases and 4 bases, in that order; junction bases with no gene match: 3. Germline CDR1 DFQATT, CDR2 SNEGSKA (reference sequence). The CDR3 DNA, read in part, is TGCAGTGCCCTAGCGGGAGATTACAATGAG. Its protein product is CSALAGDYNE. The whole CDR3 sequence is CSALAGDYNEQFF.

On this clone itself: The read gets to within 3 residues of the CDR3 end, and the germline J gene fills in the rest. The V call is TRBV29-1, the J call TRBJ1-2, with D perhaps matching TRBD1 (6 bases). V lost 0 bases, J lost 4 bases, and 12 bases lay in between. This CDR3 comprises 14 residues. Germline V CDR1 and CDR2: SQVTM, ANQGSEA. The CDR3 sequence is CSVEDLEGGYGYTF. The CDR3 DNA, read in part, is TGCAGCGTTGAAGATCTCGAAGGGGGCTATGGC.

CDR3 loop: CASSLGGGNSPLHF. The CDR3 bases that were read are TGTGCCAGCAGCTTAGGCGGGGGAAATTCACCC. The chain couples TRBV7-8 to TRBJ1-6, with D possibly being TRBD1 (5 bases). Sequencing ends 3 residues short of the CDR3 end; the germline J gene provides the rest. CDR1 is SGHVS and CDR2 is FQNEAQ in the germline V gene. Trimming left V 1 base short and J 7 bases short, with 8 bases between. This CDR3 spans 14 amino acids.

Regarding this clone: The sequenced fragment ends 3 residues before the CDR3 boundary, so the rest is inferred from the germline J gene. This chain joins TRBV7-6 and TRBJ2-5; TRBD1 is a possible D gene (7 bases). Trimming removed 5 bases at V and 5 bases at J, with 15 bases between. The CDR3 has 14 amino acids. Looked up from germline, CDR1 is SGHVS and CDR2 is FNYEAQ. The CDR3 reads CASSPRGVGETQYF. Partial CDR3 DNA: TGTGCCAGCAGCCCCAGGGGGGTCGGGGAGACC.

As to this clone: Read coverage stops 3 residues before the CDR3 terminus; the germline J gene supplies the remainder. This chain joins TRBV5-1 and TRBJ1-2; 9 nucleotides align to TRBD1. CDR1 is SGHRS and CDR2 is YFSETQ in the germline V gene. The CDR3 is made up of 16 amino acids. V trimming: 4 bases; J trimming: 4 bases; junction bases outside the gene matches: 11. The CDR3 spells CASSPRGTGFFYGYTF. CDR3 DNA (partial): TGCGCCAGCAGCCCAAGGGGGACAGGGTTTTTCTATGGC.

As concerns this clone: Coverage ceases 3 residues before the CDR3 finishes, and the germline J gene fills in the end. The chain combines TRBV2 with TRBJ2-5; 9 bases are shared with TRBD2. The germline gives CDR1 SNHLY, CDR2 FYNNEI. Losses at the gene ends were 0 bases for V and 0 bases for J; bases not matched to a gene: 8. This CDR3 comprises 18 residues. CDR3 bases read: TGTGCCAGCAGTGAAGCACGCAGCGGGGGGCTTTACCAAGAGACC. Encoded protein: CASSEARSGGLYQET. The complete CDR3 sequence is CASSEARSGGLYQETQYF.

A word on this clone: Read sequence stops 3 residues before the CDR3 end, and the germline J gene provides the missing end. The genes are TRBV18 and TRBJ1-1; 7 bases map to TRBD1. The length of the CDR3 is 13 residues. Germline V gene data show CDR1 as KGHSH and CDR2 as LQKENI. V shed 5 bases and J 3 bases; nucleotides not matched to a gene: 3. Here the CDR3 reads CASSVQGDTEAFF. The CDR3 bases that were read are TGTGCCAGCTCAGTGCAGGGGGACACTGAA.

The DNA read from the CDR3 is TGCGCCAGCAGCTCCCCTCCCCCCAGAGAGACC. Its translation is CASSSPPPRET. The entire CDR3 is CASSSPPPRETQYF. The V call is TRBV5-1, the J call TRBJ2-5; D remains unclear. The read falls 3 residues short of the CDR3 end, and the missing part is taken from the germline J gene. The germline V gene encodes CDR1 SGHRS and CDR2 YFSETQ. Deletions cut 3 bases from V and 4 bases from J, with 13 bases between. The CDR3 consists of 14 residues.